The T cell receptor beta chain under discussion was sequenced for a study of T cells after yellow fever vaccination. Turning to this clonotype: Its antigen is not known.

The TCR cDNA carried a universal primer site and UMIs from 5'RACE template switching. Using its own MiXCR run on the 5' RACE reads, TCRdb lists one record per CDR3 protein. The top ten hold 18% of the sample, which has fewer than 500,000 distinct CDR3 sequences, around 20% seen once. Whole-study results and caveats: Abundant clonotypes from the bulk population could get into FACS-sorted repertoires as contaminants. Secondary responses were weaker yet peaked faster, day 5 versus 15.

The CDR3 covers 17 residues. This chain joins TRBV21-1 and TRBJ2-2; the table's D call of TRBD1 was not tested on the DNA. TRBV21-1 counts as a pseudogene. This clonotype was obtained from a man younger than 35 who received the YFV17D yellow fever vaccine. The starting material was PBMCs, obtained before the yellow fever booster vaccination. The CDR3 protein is CASSKAKGINFYGELFF. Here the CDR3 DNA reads TGTGCCAGCAGCAAAGCAAAGGGGATTAATTTTTACGGGGAGCTGTTTTTT.